The clone carrying this TCR beta chain has a handful of counts. These data belong to a study of regulatory T cells in long-lasting Graves disease. V was shortened by 4 bases and J by 4 bases, with 13 bases between the two germline ends. The CDR3 contains 13 residues. Germline values: CDR1 SQVTM, CDR2 ANQGSEA. Libraries of TCR beta came from iRepertoire HTBI primers plus Arm-PCR of CDR3 regions. One entry per CDR3 protein, called by TCRdb with MiXCR from the multiplex PCR reads. The profile covers 600,000 to 850,000 distinct CDR3 sequences, with about 32% appearing a single time and about 40% taken by the ten largest. Time point noted: persistent/refractory GD, antithyroid drugs over 5 years with positive TRAb. The TCR library used RNA extracted from PBMCs.

The TCR comes from a female donor with Graves disease. The V gene is TRBV29-1, the J gene TRBJ1-1; D may be TRBD1 (5 bases). This material consisted of peripheral blood mononuclear cells (PBMCs), taken when the disease was refractory, from a patient treated with antithyroid drugs. The CDR3 bases are TGCAGCGTTGGGCTCGGGGGTGGCACTGAAGCTTTCTTT. It is translated as CSVGLGGGTEAFF.